What follows describes a single T cell receptor beta chain. Its antigen is unknown. Genomic DNA acted as the template from which TCR beta VDJ combination and CDR3 sequence profiling were carried out. In TCRdb, the reads were re-called with MiXCR into one record per CDR3 protein. The table includes approximately 170,000 distinct CDR3 sequences, around 59% detected once. This entry belongs to a study of CD8+CD57+ T cells in acquired aplastic anemia. Study background: Quantities of DNA derived from sorted CD4+ and CD8+ cells averaged approximately 3 ug.

This CDR3 is built from 13 residues. Germline V lookup: CDR1 DFQATT, CDR2 SNEGSKA (reference sequence). Between the trimmed V and J ends, which lost 5 bases and 6 bases, there was a span of 16 bases. Overall study findings and caveats: Overlap between patients and controls comprised 25 to 35 CD8+ CDR3 sequences.

The TCR sequence derives from a human donor in good health, serving as a control. The chain combines TRBV20-1 with TRBJ1-2, with TRBD1 as a possible D gene (5 bases). Sequences were obtained from sorted CD4+, CD8+, or CD8+CD57+ T cells (not recorded which) from PBMCs. The CDR3: CSASAGTHDGYTF. The DNA of the CDR3 is TGCAGTGCTTCGGCAGGGACCCATGATGGCTACACCTTC.